This TCR beta chain was captured by sequencing in a study of metastatic and nonmetastatic thyroid tumors. Across the whole study: Patients with malignant and benign thyroid disease provided blood and tumor or nodule tissue, whose repertoires were compared.

V trimming: 2 bases; J trimming: 10 bases; junction bases outside the gene matches: 8. This CDR3 has 15 amino acids. The germline CDR1 and CDR2 sequences are ENHRY and SYGVKD. Patients underwent thyroid surgery, and none had received any treatment before it. As handled by the study authors: Building a distant-metastasis classifier for papillary thyroid cancer drew on CDR3 differences across clinicopathological groups. MiXCR re-clonotyped the PCR reads for TCRdb. TCRdb's processing, not the study's, gives the V and J calls here. The sample lists 15,000 to 20,000 clones; roughly 23% were seen once. Relative to its sample, this clone is medium-sized (0.01 to 0.1%).

The origin of this receptor is a female donor with papillary thyroid cancer or a benign thyroid nodule (not recorded which). Some clones in this sample may be carry-over from other donors' samples. This rearrangement joins TRBV10-3 to TRBJ2-1; TRBD2 matches 10 bases. Sequencing used adjacent normal tissue. For the CDR3, the DNA is TGTGCCATCAGTGAGAGTACTAGCGGGATTTGGGAGCAGTTCTTC. Translation gives CAISESTSGIWEQFF.